The following is a T cell receptor (beta chain) sequence with its context. This specimen belongs to a study of blood T cell repertoires in COVID-19. Study summary: Some COVID-19 samples were acute and others convalescent; all came from the United States, Italy and Spain. PBMCs, B-cell-depleted T cells, or T cells were the source of the cDNA or gDNA that made up the material.

In the authors' workflow: How many nucleated cells were present was estimated from reference gene primer amplification. Only in-frame clones appear in the TCRdb table, and some are missing; sequencing was by immunoSEQ multiplex PCR. That table gives V, J and clone size, and the DNA gave D and trimming. The sample carries about 90,000 clones, about 88% recorded once. Trimming removed 2 bases from V and 4 bases from J; junction bases left unmatched: 14. The length of the CDR3 is 18 residues. In germline, CDR1 is SGHTA, CDR2 FQGNSA. Material for sequencing was peripheral blood. The TCR sequence derives from an elderly man with acute or convalescent COVID-19. The rearrangement joins TRBV7-2 to TRBJ2-1, with TRBD2 identical over 7 bases. CDR3 in DNA: TGTGCCAGCAGCTTATATGGCCCCCAGACGCGGGGGTACAATGAGCAGTTCTTC. Residues: CASSLYGPQTRGYNEQFF.